This entry lists 26 T cell receptor beta chains sequenced from one sample in a study of blood T cell repertoires in COVID-19. The assay was immunoSEQ multiplex PCR, and TCRdb's table has in-frame clones only and misses some. The table has 100,000 to 150,000 clones, roughly four fifths seen once. The sequenced sample consisted of peripheral blood. The receptors were gathered from a man aged 30 to 45 with COVID-19, enrolled during active disease.

V and J are TRBV7-9 and TRBJ2-5; TRBD2 matches 10 bases. Germline CDR1 SEHNR, CDR2 FQNEAQ (reference sequence). V lost 2 bases, J lost 2 bases, and 5 bases stayed unmatched. The CDR3 loop spans 16 amino acids. CDR3 DNA: TGTGCCAGCAGCTTAACTGCTAGCGGGGGACAAGAGACCCAGTACTTC. As protein: CASSLTASGGQETQYF.

The CDR3 protein is CASSEDPYGYTF. CDR3 DNA: TGTGCCAGCAGTGAAGATCCTTATGGCTACACCTTC. The chain is built from TRBV2 and TRBJ1-2; no reliable D call. The germline V and J ends were trimmed by 1 base and 5 bases, with 5 bases remaining between them. The CDR3 spans 12 residues. Germline CDR1 is SNHLY and CDR2 is FYNNEI.

The chain has TRBV19 and TRBJ2-1, with 10 bases matching TRBD2. Germline V gene data show CDR1 as LNHDA and CDR2 as SQIVND (reference sequence). J was trimmed by 6 bases and V by 5 bases; bases with no gene match: 7. The CDR3 has 15 amino acids. DNA of the CDR3: TGTGCCAGTAGTGCAGCGGGAGGGCCACTCAATGAGCAGTTCTTC. It codes for CASSAAGGPLNEQFF.

The gene calls are TRBV7-9 and TRBJ1-4; unclear D gene. Germline lookup yields CDR1 SEHNR and CDR2 FQNEAQ (reference sequence). The CDR3 runs 16 residues. Trimming removed 4 bases from V and 8 bases from J, with 20 bases in between. The CDR3 DNA sequence: TGTGCCAGCAGCTCCAGTGCCGGACTCCCGGGGGAAAAACTGTTTTTT. This encodes CASSSSAGLPGEKLFF.

The rearrangement links TRBV5-1 to TRBJ2-7; 9 nucleotides match TRBD1. Germline lookup yields CDR1 SGHRS and CDR2 YFSETQ. The V segment lost 5 bases and the J segment 4 bases; nucleotides outside the gene matches: 7. CDR3 length: 14 residues. The DNA of the CDR3 is TGCGCCAGCAGATGGGACAGGGACTATTACGAGCAGTACTTC. This sequence encodes CASRWDRDYYEQYF.

This chain links TRBV7-2 with TRBJ2-1; unclear D gene. With 4 bases removed from V and 7 bases from J, the gap between germline ends came to 5 bases. The CDR3 is 11 residues long. The germline V gene has CDR1 SGHTA and CDR2 FQGNSA. The DNA of the CDR3 is TGTGCCAGCAGCTCCTCTAATGAGCAGTTCTTC. As protein: CASSSSNEQFF.

V and J are TRBV21-1 and TRBJ1-1; the tabulated D call, TRBD1, remains unverified against the DNA. TRBV21-1 is marked as a pseudogene. This CDR3 has 15 amino acids. CDR3: CASGTRQGAHTEAFF. The CDR3 DNA sequence: TGTGCCAGCGGTACCAGACAGGGGGCCCACACTGAAGCTTTCTTT.

This rearrangement joins TRBV7-2 to TRBJ2-7; 7 nucleotides match TRBD1. The CDR3 has 14 amino acids. The V and J ends lost 3 bases and 2 bases, in that order; junction bases with no gene match: 4. Germline V lookup: CDR1 SGHTA, CDR2 FQGNSA. CDR3 region: CASSFPGQTYEQYF. CDR3 bases: TGTGCCAGCAGCTTTCCGGGACAGACCTACGAGCAGTACTTC.

V gene TRBV4-3 combines with J gene TRBJ1-1, with a tentative D call TRBD1 (5 bases). Per the germline V gene, CDR1 is LGHNA and CDR2 is YSLEER. V was shortened by 0 bases and J by 1 base, with 12 bases between the two germline ends. CDR3 size: 16 residues. CDR3 DNA: TGCGCCAGCAGCCAAGACCCCGGACACAGGAACACTGAAGCTTTCTTT. Its protein is CASSQDPGHRNTEAFF.

The V gene is TRBV19, the J gene TRBJ2-5, with D unresolved. Germline CDR1 and CDR2: LNHDA and SQIVND (reference sequence). Trimming stripped 1 base from V and 7 bases from J, with 13 bases between. The CDR3 contains 14 residues. The CDR3: CASSIGEAVGTQYF. The CDR3 DNA is TGTGCCAGTAGTATAGGTGAAGCCGTCGGGACCCAGTACTTC.

A few counts support this clone. CDR3 amino acids: CASSPFRGGSYEQYF. The CDR3 region has the DNA TGTGCCAGCAGCCCCTTTCGGGGGGGCTCCTACGAGCAGTACTTC. The chain uses TRBV14 and TRBJ2-7; 8 bases line up with TRBD2. J lost 0 bases, V lost 4 bases, and 5 bases had no gene match. Germline V CDR1 and CDR2: SGHDN, FVKESK. This CDR3 has 15 amino acids. Combining the CDR3 with reference TRBV14 and TRBJ2-7 gives the whole variable domain EAGVTQFPSHSVIEKGQTVTLRCDPISGHDNLYWYRRVMGKEIKFLLHFVKESKQDESGMPNNRFLAERTGGTYSTLKVQPAELEDSGVYFCASSPFRGGSYEQYFGPGTRLTVT.

CDR3 residues: CASSPWTSQETQYF. The CDR3 DNA follows: TGTGCCAGCAGCCCCTGGACTTCGCAAGAGACCCAGTACTTC. The gene calls are TRBV7-2 and TRBJ2-5; TRBD2 is a possible D gene (5 bases). The germline V gene has CDR1 SGHTA and CDR2 FQGNSA. V lost 5 bases to trimming and J lost 2 bases, with 12 bases between them. This CDR3 is built from 14 residues.

The V call is TRBV3-1 (or the pseudogene TRBV3-2), the J call TRBJ2-7; a possible D gene is TRBD1 (6 bases). Germline CDR1 is LGHDT and CDR2 is YNNKEL (reference sequence). The V end was cut by 1 base, the J end by 5 bases, with 12 bases between. The length of the CDR3 is 14 residues. The CDR3: CASSQGNRDHEQYF. Here the CDR3 DNA reads TGTGCCAGCAGCCAAGGGAACAGGGACCACGAGCAGTACTTC.

Only a few counts were recorded for this clone. The chain carries TRBV6-4 and TRBJ2-3; 8 bases match TRBD2. With V trimmed by 0 bases and J by 4 bases, 6 bases remained unmatched. The length of the CDR3 is 16 residues. Germline CDR1 is MRHNA and CDR2 is SNTAGT. The CDR3 DNA is TGTGCCAGCAGTGACTCAGCGGGAGATAGGGCAGATACGCAGTATTTT. Translating it yields CASSDSAGDRADTQYF.

The V gene is TRBV18, the J gene TRBJ2-3; 11 bases agree with TRBD2. V dropped 6 bases and J dropped 2; count of bases not matched to a gene: 7. The CDR3 totals 16 residues. CDR1 and CDR2 from the germline V gene are KGHSH and LQKENI. CDR3 sequence: CASSQLAGAITDTQYF. The CDR3 coding sequence is TGTGCCAGCTCTCAACTAGCGGGGGCGATCACAGATACGCAGTATTTT.

In its sample, this clone was seen once. The rearrangement uses TRBV29-1 and TRBJ2-5; weak D call: TRBD2 (6 bases). The CDR3 contains 14 residues. CDR1 and CDR2 from the germline V gene are SQVTM and ANQGSEA. Deletions cut 3 bases from V and 1 base from J, with 12 bases between. Written as DNA, the CDR3 is TGCAGCGTTGATGGAGGGGCTCCCCAAGAGACCCAGTACTTC. As protein: CSVDGGAPQETQYF.

The V and J genes are TRBV30 and TRBJ1-1; D remains unclear. The germline V and J ends were trimmed by 2 bases and 0 bases, with 7 bases remaining between them. The CDR3 extends over 13 amino acids. Germline CDR1 reads GTSNPN; CDR2 reads SVGIG (reference sequence). For the CDR3, the DNA is TGTGCCTGGAGTCCCAACATGAACACTGAAGCTTTCTTT. Translating it yields CAWSPNMNTEAFF.

This clone appeared once. The chain is built from TRBV7-8 and TRBJ2-7; 10 bases map to TRBD2. The CDR3 consists of 16 residues. In germline, CDR1 is SGHVS, CDR2 FQNEAQ. V lost 1 base to trimming and J lost 4 bases; unmatched junction nucleotides: 7. This CDR3 reads CASSLVLAGSPYEQYF. The CDR3 DNA reads as TGTGCCAGCAGCTTAGTACTAGCGGGGTCACCGTACGAGCAGTACTTC.

The chain is built from TRBV7-2 and TRBJ1-6, with D uncertain. This CDR3 is 14 amino acids long. Germline CDR1 SGHTA, CDR2 FQGNSA. Between the trimmed V and J ends, which lost 3 bases and 10 bases, there was a span of 13 bases. Here the CDR3 reads CASSFSRGPSPLHF. The CDR3 region has the DNA TGTGCCAGCAGCTTCTCCCGCGGCCCCTCACCCCTCCACTTT. Full variable domain (remainder filled in from reference TRBV7-2 and TRBJ1-6): GAGVSQSPSNKVTEKGKDVELRCDPISGHTALYWYRQSLGQGLEFLIYFQGNSAPDKSGLPSDRFSAERTGGSVSTLTIQRTQQEDSAVYLCASSFSRGPSPLHFGNGTRLTVT.

This clone turned up a few times. The gene calls are TRBV2 and TRBJ1-2; tentative D call: TRBD1 (6 bases). The CDR3 extends over 14 amino acids. V was shortened by 6 bases and J by 3 bases, with 14 bases between the two germline ends. CDR1 SNHLY and CDR2 FYNNEI come from the germline V gene. The CDR3 DNA sequence: TGTGCCAGCAGAGACGGGACAACAGACTATGGCTACACCTTC. Protein product: CASRDGTTDYGYTF.

This clone was recorded only once. The chain combines TRBV7-3 with TRBJ2-3; D might be TRBD2 (5 bases). Germline assignment: CDR1 SGHTA and CDR2 FQGTGA. Trimming took 5 bases from V and 4 from J, leaving 13 bases between them. This CDR3 spans 14 amino acids. The CDR3 DNA reads as TGTGCCAGCAGCCTGCAAGGGAGTTCAGATACGCAGTATTTT. Protein: CASSLQGSSDTQYF.

The V gene is TRBV10-1, the J gene TRBJ1-1, with D possibly matching TRBD1 (6 bases). The V end was cut by 7 bases, the J end by 1 base, with 7 bases between. The CDR3 totals 12 residues. The germline gives CDR1 WNHNN, CDR2 SYGVQD (reference sequence). CDR3 sequence reads: CASKGENTEAFF. The CDR3 DNA reads TGCGCCAGCAAGGGGGAGAACACTGAAGCTTTCTTT.

This sequence joins TRBV28 and TRBJ1-4; 8 bases match TRBD1. Per germline, CDR1 MDHEN and CDR2 SYDVKM. The ends lost 5 bases at V and 8 bases at J; junction bases unmatched: 7. This CDR3 has 14 amino acids. The CDR3 protein is CASSPRTGFEKLFF. CDR3 coding DNA: TGTGCCAGCAGTCCGCGGACAGGGTTCGAAAAACTGTTTTTT.

The chain combines TRBV19 with TRBJ1-5, with D possibly being TRBD1 (5 bases). Germline lookup yields CDR1 LNHDA and CDR2 SQIVND (reference sequence). Between the trimmed V and J ends, which lost 7 bases and 0 bases, there was a span of 25 bases. This CDR3 has 19 residues. CDR3 sequence (DNA): TGTGCCAGTACCCCTTGGTGGGTGGGGCTTGATAATAGCAATCAGCCCCAGCATTTT. Protein: CASTPWWVGLDNSNQPQHF.

V usage is TRBV7-8 and J usage is TRBJ1-4, with 7 bases matching TRBD1. CDR3 length: 13 amino acids. Trimming at V came to 10 bases and at J to 8 bases, leaving 10 bases not matched to a gene. The germline gives CDR1 SGHVS, CDR2 FQNEAQ. The CDR3 coding sequence is TGTGCCACACACAGGGGTCGGTCCGAAAAACTGTTTTTT. Protein: CATHRGRSEKLFF.

The rearrangement links TRBV27 to TRBJ2-1, with D possibly being TRBD2 (6 bases). CDR1 is MNHEY and CDR2 is SMNVEV in the germline V gene (reference sequence). Trimming cost V 5 bases and J 0 bases, with 20 bases left between them. This CDR3 comprises 18 residues. The CDR3 sequence: CASSQSWGDLSSYNEQFF. CDR3 DNA: TGTGCCAGCAGTCAATCATGGGGGGATTTGAGCTCCTACAATGAGCAGTTCTTC.